Below are 24 T cell receptor beta chains sequenced from a single sample in a study of OX40 agonist ivuxolimab in advanced cancers. Assay used: immunoSEQ multiplex PCR; TCRdb lists only in-frame clones, some missing. The sample carries around 43,000 clones, about 89% recorded once. The sequences come from CD4+ or CD8+ T cells sorted from blood, collected in a trial of the OX40 agonist ivuxolimab. The receptor set was obtained from an adult with an advanced solid tumor such as melanoma, head and neck, liver or kidney cancer.

The CDR3 reads CASSPGDEQYF. The CDR3 nucleotides read TGTGCCAGCAGCCCCGGGGACGAGCAGTACTTC. The rearrangement joins TRBV9 to TRBJ2-7; possibly TRBD2 for D (5 bases). Germline V gives CDR1 SGDLS, CDR2 YYNGEE. V lost 4 bases and J 5 bases, leaving 7 bases between the germline ends. The CDR3 is 11 amino acids. Supplemented by reference TRBV9 and TRBJ2-7, the full variable domain reads DSGVTQTPKHLITATGQRVTLRCSPRSGDLSVYWYQQSLDQGLQFLIQYYNGEERAKGNILERFSAQQFPDLHSELNLSSLELGDSALYFCASSPGDEQYFGPGTRLTVT.

V and J are TRBV27 and TRBJ1-5; weak D call: TRBD1 (5 bases). V lost 1 base and J lost 7, with 11 bases in between. Germline CDR1 MNHEY, CDR2 SMNVEV (reference sequence). CDR3 length: 14 amino acids. The CDR3 reads CASSLYGGRQPQHF. CDR3 sequence (DNA): TGTGCCAGCAGTTTATATGGGGGTCGGCAGCCCCAGCATTTT.

The sample holds a few counts of this clone. V gene TRBV5-6 combines with J gene TRBJ2-1; either TRBD1 or TRBD2 may fit D (6 bases each). CDR1 is SGHDT, CDR2 YYEEEE, per germline. The V and J ends lost 3 bases and 9 bases respectively, with 13 bases between them. This CDR3 region has 13 residues. The CDR3 nucleotides read TGTGCCAGCAGCTGGTGGGGGGCTGGTGAGCAGTTCTTC. It is translated as CASSWWGAGEQFF.

The chain is built from TRBV6-1 and TRBJ2-7; TRBD1 aligns across 8 bases. The CDR3 consists of 15 residues. J gave up 8 bases and V 3 bases, and 12 bases lay outside the gene matches. Germline V gives CDR1 MNHNS, CDR2 SASEGT. CDR3 bases: TGTGCCAGCAGTGACTGGACAGGGAGAGGGTATCAGCAGTACTTC. Protein: CASSDWTGRGYQQYF.

CDR3 bases: TGTGCCAGCAGCCTTCCGCCGTTGGTTGACGAAAACATTCAGTACTTC. Translation gives CASSLPPLVDENIQYF. The genes are TRBV7-9 and TRBJ2-4; D is ambiguous. V lost 5 bases and J 5 bases, leaving 19 bases between the germline ends. Germline-derived CDR1 and CDR2 are SEHNR and FQNEAQ (reference sequence). This CDR3 region has 16 residues.

The rearrangement links TRBV6-5 to TRBJ1-2; no clear D. Germline CDR1 MNHEY, CDR2 SVGAGI. V was trimmed by 2 bases and J by 4 bases, leaving 11 bases between them. The CDR3 loop spans 14 amino acids. The CDR3 is CASSYAGGGYGYTF. Written as DNA, the CDR3 is TGTGCCAGCAGTTACGCTGGAGGTGGCTATGGCTACACCTTC.

The CDR3 sequence: CAARGEEKLFF. CDR3 DNA sequence: TGTGCCGCCAGGGGGGAGGAAAAACTGTTTTTT. The rearrangement links TRBV7-9 to TRBJ1-4; the match to TRBD1 covers 7 bases. Trimming cost V 11 bases and J 8 bases; bases outside gene matches: 5. The length of the CDR3 is 11 residues. Germline V gene lookup returns CDR1 SEHNR and CDR2 FQNEAQ (reference sequence).

This clone was picked up one time. The V and J genes are TRBV2 and TRBJ1-3, with TRBD1 as a possible D gene (5 bases). V lost 3 bases, J lost 0 bases, and 9 bases lay in between. Germline CDR1 SNHLY, CDR2 FYNNEI. This CDR3 is 15 amino acids long. CDR3 nucleotides: TGTGCCAGCAGTGACGGGGGTCGCTCTGGAAACACCATATATTTT. Its protein is CASSDGGRSGNTIYF.

CDR3 in DNA: TGCGCCAGCACTCAGAAGACGGGCAGGGGGCGGTCCGGGGAGCTGTTTTTT. Translating it yields CASTQKTGRGRSGELFF. The rearrangement links TRBV4-1 to TRBJ2-2; 8 bases line up with TRBD1. This CDR3 spans 17 amino acids. Trimming removed 7 bases from V and 6 bases from J; junction bases left unmatched: 16. Germline V gene data show CDR1 as MGHRA and CDR2 as YSYEKL.

This chain links TRBV30 with TRBJ1-3; perhaps TRBD1 as D (5 bases). CDR1 and CDR2 (germline): GTSNPN, SVGIG (reference sequence). The CDR3 length is 14 residues. V was trimmed by 3 bases and J by 3 bases, leaving 12 bases between them. CDR3 protein: CAWRERGGGNTIYF. CDR3 in DNA: TGTGCCTGGAGGGAAAGGGGTGGTGGAAACACCATATATTTT.

This clone was found a few times. The rearrangement links TRBV5-1 to TRBJ2-3, with D possibly called TRBD1 or TRBD2 (5 bases each). CDR1 and CDR2 from the germline V gene are SGHRS and YFSETQ. With 1 base removed from V and 4 bases from J, the gap between germline ends came to 16 bases. The CDR3 has 16 residues. The CDR3 reads CASSLSFRDLSDTQYF. The CDR3, as DNA: TGCGCCAGCAGCTTGTCGTTTAGGGACCTTTCAGATACGCAGTATTTT.

The chain has TRBV9 and TRBJ2-3; D is ambiguous. From germline, CDR1 is SGDLS and CDR2 YYNGEE. CDR3 length: 11 amino acids. Trimming removed 3 bases at V and 3 bases at J, with 2 bases between. In nucleotides, the CDR3 is TGTGCCAGCAGCGCAACAGATACGCAGTATTTT. This codes for CASSATDTQYF. The complete variable domain, with remaining parts taken from reference TRBV9 and TRBJ2-3, reads DSGVTQTPKHLITATGQRVTLRCSPRSGDLSVYWYQQSLDQGLQFLIQYYNGEERAKGNILERFSAQQFPDLHSELNLSSLELGDSALYFCASSATDTQYFGPGTRLTVL.

The genes are TRBV18 and TRBJ1-2; possible D gene TRBD1, 6 bases. The CDR3 length is 18 residues. Germline V gene lookup returns CDR1 KGHSH and CDR2 LQKENI. V shed 3 bases and J shed 8 bases, with 28 bases lying between them. CDR3 nucleotide sequence: TGTGCCAGCTCACCCAGGCCCGAAGAGACAGGTTCTATGATAGGCTACACCTTC. Translation: CASSPRPEETGSMIGYTF.

The V gene is TRBV4-1, the J gene TRBJ2-7, with 9 bases fitting TRBD1. The germline gives CDR1 MGHRA, CDR2 YSYEKL. Trimming removed 1 base from V and 4 bases from J; junction bases left unmatched: 8. The CDR3 is made up of 16 amino acids. CDR3 bases: TGCGCCAGCAGCCAAGTCAACAGGGGGCGAAATTACGAGCAGTACTTC. Protein sequence: CASSQVNRGRNYEQYF.

The rearrangement links TRBV4-1 to TRBJ2-7; D unclear. Trimming pared 1 base from V and 1 base from J, leaving 8 bases between. Germline CDR1 reads MGHRA; CDR2 reads YSYEKL. There are 14 residues in the CDR3. DNA of the CDR3: TGCGCCAGCAGCCAAGCGGGTTTGTCCTACGAGCAGTACTTC. This encodes CASSQAGLSYEQYF.

This sequence joins TRBV5-1 and TRBJ1-2, with a weak D call TRBD1 (5 bases). This CDR3 has 17 residues. Looked up from germline, CDR1 is SGHRS and CDR2 is YFSETQ. The V gene lost 0 bases and the J gene lost 4 bases, with 19 bases spanning the gap. DNA of the CDR3: TGCGCCAGCAGCTTGGGAGCCGGTGGGACTCGAGTCTATGGCTACACCTTC. Translating it yields CASSLGAGGTRVYGYTF.

In nucleotides, the CDR3 is TGTGCCAGCAGCACTAAGACGGGCTCGCATCAGCCCCAGCATTTT. Translating gives CASSTKTGSHQPQHF. The chain employs TRBV5-8 and TRBJ1-5, with D uncertain. The germline V gene encodes CDR1 SGHTS and CDR2 YDEGEE. The CDR3 totals 15 residues. V was pared by 4 bases and J by 5 bases, with 16 bases between.

This chain uses TRBV5-4 with TRBJ2-7, with D tentatively TRBD2 (6 bases). The CDR3 sequence is 15 residues long. Trimming pared 0 bases from V and 3 bases from J, leaving 13 bases between. In germline, CDR1 is SGHNT, CDR2 YYREEE (reference sequence). The CDR3 region is CASSLGREMDYEQYF. The CDR3 DNA is TGTGCCAGCAGCTTGGGGAGGGAGATGGACTACGAGCAGTACTTC.

The gene calls are TRBV2 and TRBJ2-2, with D unresolved. Trimming took 4 bases from V and 9 from J, leaving 3 bases between them. Germline CDR1 is SNHLY and CDR2 is FYNNEI. The CDR3 contains 10 residues. DNA for the CDR3: TGTGCCAGCAGTGGTTGGGAGCTGTTTTTT. Amino acids: CASSGWELFF.

This clone was counted a single time. The CDR3 spells CASSEPGLARGVDGYTF. The CDR3 region has the DNA TGCGCCAGCAGTGAGCCCGGGCTGGCCAGGGGAGTGGACGGCTACACCTTC. The chain recombines TRBV10-2 with TRBJ1-2, with D tentatively TRBD1 (6 bases). Deletions cut 2 bases from V and 8 bases from J, with 24 bases between. This CDR3 has 17 residues. CDR1 and CDR2 from the germline V gene are WSHSY and SAAADI.

V is TRBV4-1 and J is TRBJ2-7, with TRBD2 identical over 14 bases. Unmatched junction bases numbered 3, after V lost 6 bases and J lost 5 bases. The CDR3 has 14 residues. CDR1 is MGHRA, CDR2 YSYEKL, per germline. The CDR3 nucleotides read TGCGCCAGCAGGGGGACTAGCGGGAGCAACGAGCAGTACTTC. Translation gives CASRGTSGSNEQYF.

The chain links TRBV27 to TRBJ1-5; D unresolved. The CDR3 extends over 14 amino acids. V gave up 7 bases and J gave up 0 bases, with 10 bases separating them. Germline-derived CDR1 and CDR2 are MNHEY and SMNVEV (reference sequence). CDR3: CASKLGNSNQPQHF. The CDR3, as DNA: TGTGCCAGCAAGTTGGGCAATAGCAATCAGCCCCAGCATTTT.

V usage is TRBV27 and J usage is TRBJ2-7, with D hard to call. The CDR3 runs 13 residues. Germline V gene data show CDR1 as MNHEY and CDR2 as SMNVEV (reference sequence). Between the trimmed V and J ends, which lost 2 bases and 2 bases, there was a span of 7 bases. The CDR3 DNA sequence: TGTGCCAGCAGTTTAACCCAGACCTACGAGCAGTACTTC. It is translated as CASSLTQTYEQYF.

This rearrangement joins TRBV15 to TRBJ1-1; D is uncertain. V lost 6 bases and J lost 0, with 8 bases in between. The CDR3 is 13 residues long. The germline CDR1 and CDR2 sequences are LNHNV and YYDKDF (reference sequence). The CDR3 nucleotides read TGTGCCACCAGGGAGCGGTTGAACACTGAAGCTTTCTTT. Residues: CATRERLNTEAFF. Full variable domain (missing parts from reference TRBV15 and TRBJ1-1): DAMVIQNPRYQVTQFGKPVTLSCSQTLNHNVMYWYQQKSSQAPKLLFHYYDKDFNNEADTPDNFQSRRPNTSFCFLDIRSPGLGDTAMYLCATRERLNTEAFFGQGTRLTVV.